This TCR beta chain was sequenced during a study of cytomegalovirus exposure and HLA in healthy donors (dated by TCRdb to 2015 to 2018). Turning to the overall study: An earlier analysis of a few hundred of the donors reported approximately 300 Gb of sequence data and 100 million to 120 million unique TCR beta sequences obtained from around 190 million T cells. Among roughly 400 genotyped donors of the cohort, an average of approximately 240,000 unique TCR beta nucleotide sequences was sequenced per donor, of which about 19% were non-productive. Roughly five DR-DQ haplotypes were handled as single units for association and clustering, since linkage in the cohort was strong. Typing coverage varied by locus: about 620-640 donors for A, B, C, DRB1 and DQB1; more than 500 for DQA1; 606 for DPA1; some 470 for DPB1. All discovery cohort repertoires had been generated using a single sequencing platform. A later genetic analysis took genome-wide SNP genotypes for about 55% of the roughly 700 donors and used that subset as a discovery cohort. Along with the approximately 670-subject first cohort, a separate validation cohort of over a hundred different subjects was used. About 280 gigabases of sequencing data and approximately 91 million unique TCR sequences made up an early release that covered approximately 620 HLA-typed donors. To predict cytomegalovirus infection status, the study combined high-throughput TCR immunosequencing, statistical association of individual TCRs with disease status, and machine learning. To decide whether each TCR beta V gene segment behaved as functional or pseudogenic, an earlier analysis of approximately 620 of the donors relied on high-throughput TCR beta sequencing. In a later analysis, previously published TCR beta repertoires from about 670 donors were re-analyzed and high-resolution HLA genotyping was added so that TCR occurrence patterns could be studied. Both class I and class II loci were covered by HLA typing, at four-digit resolution. The study profiled the T cell repertoires of around 700 subjects by immunosequencing and related them to cytomegalovirus serostatus. The study was designed to test whether signatures of past pathogen exposure could be identified by cataloging public T cell receptors. The later analysis used no new phenotypic data to find candidate immune exposures, relying instead on TCR beta sequences and their occurrence across donors. Donor age, sex, ethnicity and CMV serostatus were collected together with the repertoire data. Of the roughly 430 genotyped donors, over 70% fell in the genetic ancestry cluster associated with self-reported Caucasian donors. General study outcomes and caveats: The only immune exposure information available for the cohort was CMV serostatus. Some IMGT-functional V segments, including TRBV6-2 and TRBV6-3, could not be told apart with the 87-base-pair reads, so those segments were excluded. While some public TCRs were present in many individuals, most TCR sequences turned up only very rarely across donors. In a later analysis, TCR association rates were found to vary across HLA loci, with the most associated TCRs seen for DRB1 alleles and the fewest for HLA-C alleles. In a later analysis, HLA-associated TCR beta chains were found to be more clonally expanded and to have lower generation probabilities than equally common non-associated chains. In a later analysis, more than 15,000 TCR beta sequences were associated with specific HLA alleles at a false discovery rate of 0.05. Broadly in line with IMGT annotations, most TCR beta V segments showed up in productive rearrangements about 87% or about 30% of the time in an earlier analysis of approximately 600 of the donors. Three of the identified cytomegalovirus-associated TCR beta chains were confirmed in vitro to be specific for cytomegalovirus antigens. Cytomegalovirus status was reported to be diagnosed by the classifier with high specificity and sensitivity in both the original and validation cohorts. A later genetic analysis associated a missense DCLRE1C variant with V-gene and J-gene trimming of TCR beta chains, and an independent cohort replicated the association. The earlier analysis of about 600 of the donors excluded around 17 rarely observed V segments, including chromosome 9 orphons, because counts were too low. Only TCR beta chains were sequenced in this cohort, and the absence of alpha or paired-chain data limited detectable features. A group of highly shared sequence variants was considered likely to be a technical artifact of the sequencing pipeline. A further reported finding was that TCR beta sequences accurately predicted the HLA-A and HLA-B alleles for most subjects in the first cohort. In a later analysis, most CMV-associated TCR beta chains were found to appear HLA-restricted, with HLA associations seemingly driven largely by CMV exposure. Several of the top co-occurrence clusters appeared to be linked to parvovirus B19, influenza, CMV and Epstein-Barr virus, according to a later analysis. Linkage disequilibrium might explain the correlated functional status among segregating V segments, but an unknown experimental factor could not be excluded. Because HLA typing was unavailable for some donors at each locus, only the typed subset was used in association tests. According to a later genetic analysis, donors in an Asian-associated ancestry cluster had fewer N-insertions in productive TCRs than the approximately 650-donor mean. The study gave a list of 150 to 200 TCR beta chains associated with cytomegalovirus. It was suggested by the authors that the approach could potentially be generalized to other disease states and immunological phenotypes. When HLA alleles, especially DR and DQ, strongly co-occurred, TCR associations were difficult to assign to individual alleles. Roughly uniform sequencing depth across donors was assumed in presence/absence analyses, although this assumption may not hold.

From the germline V gene, CDR1 is MNHNS and CDR2 is SASEGT. The CDR3 holds 15 amino acids from the cysteine to the phenylalanine. The CDR3 DNA has 45 bases and is translated from base 1. V has 2 bases trimmed and J has 8 bases trimmed; junction bases matching no gene number 4. The cohort comprised under 700 healthy bone marrow donors. At the time of sampling, all cohort members were nominally healthy, though unrecorded immune exposures were likely present. The donor was CMV seropositive and belonged to the group of 250 to 300 seropositive cohort members. Every donor gave a peripheral blood sample, and the peripheral blood mononuclear cells from that sample were used for TCR beta sequencing. The Qiagen DNeasy Blood Extraction Kit was used to extract genomic DNA from the blood cell samples. Receptor libraries were prepared by the immunoSEQ multiplex PCR assay. For the multiplex PCR, a mixture combining 60 forward primers for TCR Vbeta segments and 13 reverse primers for TCR Jbeta segments was used. Amplification of the CDR3 region of rearranged TCR beta genes was performed with a multiplex PCR assay on genomic DNA. The Illumina HiSeq System was used to sequence the amplified TCR beta libraries as 87-base-pair reads. In the paper's pipeline: Across the 670 or so repertoires, a later analysis counted some 81 million unique TCR beta chains, roughly 11 million of which were shared by at least two donors. Raw reads were error-corrected and collapsed into unique sequences by a nearest-neighbor algorithm in which closely related sequences were merged to remove PCR and sequencing errors. CDR3 sequences were aligned to IMGT reference sequences to assign V, D and J gene segments. For a sequence to be retained, at least a six-nucleotide match to both a V gene segment and a J gene segment was required. Rearrangements were called productive when the CDR3 lacked stop codons and stayed in frame with V and J; all others were non-productive. CDR3 was defined according to IMGT convention as the region running from the second conserved V-encoded cysteine to the conserved J-encoded phenylalanine. The earlier analysis of roughly 590 of the donors excluded sequences that lacked an unambiguous match to a single V gene segment. In an earlier analysis of a few hundred of the donors, a V segment was called functional when productive rearrangements were above 56.7%, and segregating when the standard deviation between donors exceeded 5%. A statistical classification framework was developed to diagnose cytomegalovirus status using the catalog of TCR beta chain sequences. In a later analysis, TCR nucleotide sequences were compared against IMGT/GENE-DB human TR gene sequences so that V and J genes could be assigned. Using the TCRdist pipeline, a later analysis assigned CDR3 sequences along with most-parsimonious VDJ recombination scenarios. In a later analysis, every TCR beta chain was defined by the combination of its CDR3 amino acid sequence and its V-gene family, and reads without a unique V-gene family were dropped. A later analysis removed 592 highly shared, low-generation-probability nucleotide sequences to deal with suspected cross-contamination and a sequencing artifact. In a later analysis, a clonal expansion index was calculated for each public chain from normalized within-repertoire ranks of inferred template counts. Generation probabilities in a later analysis came from a VDJ recombination model fitted to out-of-frame rearrangements, and those results were checked against IGoR. In a later analysis, hypergeometric tests were used to score TCR-TCR, TCR-HLA and TCR-CMV co-occurrence, with a repertoire-size bias correction applied to TCR pairs. To estimate false discovery rates, a later analysis permuted the HLA or CMV assignments 20 times. A later analysis grouped co-occurring TCRs with DBSCAN, adding TCRdist sequence similarity when clustering within HLA-allele-positive subsets. For co-occurrence clustering, repertoires with fewer than 30,000 or more than 120,000 public chains were excluded, along with a handful of repertoires with anomalous nucleotide sharing. TCRdb took this table from immuneACCESS and kept in-frame rearrangements with V and J called. Such tables lack part of the clones; where checked against another copy, unresolved V genes explain under half of the gap, and the rest is unexplained. For V, J and clone size, that table is used; D and trimming come from the DNA. The sample has 150,000 to 200,000 clones on record, around 80% of them singletons. 1.4% of the sample goes to the ten largest clones.

This clone was observed a single time. No cognate antigen has been identified for it. No base quality values were provided; no much bigger clone lies one nucleotide off. The receptor's source is a girl aged 5 to 17 in good health and CMV-seropositive. Recombination linked TRBV6-1 to TRBJ1-4; 11 junctional bases match TRBD1. Sequencing used PBMCs. The nucleotide sequence reads as follows: TGTGCCAGCAGTGAACCCGGGACAGGGGGGGAAAAACTGTTTTTT. It specifies CASSEPGTGGEKLFF.